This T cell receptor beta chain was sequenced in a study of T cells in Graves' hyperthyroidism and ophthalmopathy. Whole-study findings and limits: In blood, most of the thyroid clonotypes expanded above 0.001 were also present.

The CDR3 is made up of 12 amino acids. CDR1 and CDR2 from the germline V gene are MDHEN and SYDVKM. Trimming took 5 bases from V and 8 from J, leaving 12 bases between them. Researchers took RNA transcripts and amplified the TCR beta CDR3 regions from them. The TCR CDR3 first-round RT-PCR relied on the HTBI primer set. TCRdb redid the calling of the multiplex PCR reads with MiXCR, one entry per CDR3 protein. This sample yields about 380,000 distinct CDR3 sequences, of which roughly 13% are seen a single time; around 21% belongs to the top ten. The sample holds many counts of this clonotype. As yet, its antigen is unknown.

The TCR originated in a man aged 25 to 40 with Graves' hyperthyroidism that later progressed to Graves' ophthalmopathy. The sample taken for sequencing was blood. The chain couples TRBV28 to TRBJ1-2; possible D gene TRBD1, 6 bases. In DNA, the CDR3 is TGTGCCAGCAGTAGGGGGTCGTCGGGCTACACCTTC. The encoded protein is CASSRGSSGYTF.